The rows below give T cell receptor beta chains drawn from one sample of a study of T cell responses to AZD1222 COVID-19 vaccine. Assay used: immunoSEQ multiplex PCR; TCRdb lists only in-frame clones, some missing. Of 100,000 to 150,000 clones listed, more than 90% are singletons. The sequencing here drew on peripheral blood, taken 28 days after the second AZD1222 dose. Source of these receptors: an adult who received the AZD1222 COVID-19 vaccine. The CDR3 runs from the conserved cysteine through the conserved F or W. Each record gives: J gene, V gene, CDR3 protein.

j_call: TRBJ2-7
v_call: TRBV7-3
cdr3_aa: CASSLLDYEQYF

j_call: TRBJ1-2
v_call: TRBV6-1
cdr3_aa: CASSDAGTGGYGYTF

j_call: TRBJ2-7
v_call: TRBV9
cdr3_aa: CASSAQGGEQYF

j_call: TRBJ1-1
v_call: TRBV20-1
cdr3_aa: CSATIVTEAFF

j_call: TRBJ1-5
v_call: TRBV6-2/TRBV6-3
cdr3_aa: CASSYDTEDQPQHF

j_call: TRBJ2-7
v_call: TRBV27
cdr3_aa: CASSLSGTRPYEQYF

j_call: TRBJ1-5
v_call: TRBV6-5
cdr3_aa: CASSTGNFPQHF

j_call: TRBJ2-7
v_call: TRBV7-2
cdr3_aa: CASSSDSSSSYEQYF

j_call: TRBJ1-6
v_call: TRBV7-8
cdr3_aa: CASSPVTGVGESPLHF

j_call: TRBJ1-6
v_call: TRBV19
cdr3_aa: CASSQRAGANSPLHF

j_call: TRBJ2-1
v_call: TRBV20-1
cdr3_aa: CSASARGEQFF

j_call: TRBJ2-5
v_call: TRBV29-1
cdr3_aa: CSVELGQGLEETQYF

j_call: TRBJ2-7
v_call: TRBV13
cdr3_aa: CASGQGPYEQYF

j_call: TRBJ1-4
v_call: TRBV11-3
cdr3_aa: CASSLGQGGEKLFF

j_call: TRBJ2-3
v_call: TRBV3-1/TRBV3-2
cdr3_aa: CASSQGLAGSTQYF

j_call: TRBJ2-7
v_call: TRBV28
cdr3_aa: CASRTGLWAYEQYF

j_call: TRBJ2-4
v_call: TRBV6-2/TRBV6-3
cdr3_aa: CASSAGTAKNIQYF

j_call: TRBJ1-6
v_call: TRBV7-2
cdr3_aa: CASSLGDRVLANSPLHF

j_call: TRBJ1-6
v_call: TRBV7-9
cdr3_aa: CASSLPHPNSPLHF

j_call: TRBJ1-2
v_call: TRBV18
cdr3_aa: CASSPQAGYGYTF

j_call: TRBJ2-1
v_call: TRBV6-5
cdr3_aa: CASSLRLANEQFF

j_call: TRBJ1-5
v_call: TRBV9
cdr3_aa: CASSVTSAPNQPQHF